This T cell receptor (beta chain) was identified during a study of blood T cell repertoires in COVID-19 (dated by TCRdb to between 2020 and 2021). In terms of the full investigation: ImmuneRACE Cohort 3 recovered participants were defined by two consecutive negative NP/OP PCR tests, healthcare professional clearance, or symptom resolution. The collaborator samples originated in the United States, Italy and Spain and spanned the acute and convalescent phases of COVID-19. The prospective study material was composed of cDNA or gDNA derived from T cells, B-cell-depleted T cells, or PBMCs. Subjects who had been exposed to COVID-19, were actively infected with it, or had recovered from it provided the deeply sampled blood TCRbeta repertoires that made up the dataset. The repertoires were made available in a free public database intended to serve as a resource for research on the immune response to SARS-CoV-2. Samples came from the ongoing ImmuneRACE study (first 160 participants) plus 1,254 subjects from 6 global collaborators. Sample metadata almost always included a de-identified subject ID, COVID-19 status, age in years and sex. Where available, HLA class I and class II types were obtained from metadata supplied by the sample provider rather than from assay-based typing. Broad study findings and their caveats: The amount of clinical and demographic metadata varied by source and participant and was provided uncurated.

TCRbeta CDR3 regions were amplified from genomic DNA by means of the immunoSEQ Assay, a bias-controlled multiplex PCR. The original pipeline was this. The number of nucleated cells in each sample was estimated from the amplification of reference gene primers within the assay. Sequence reads were collapsed and filtered to measure the absolute abundance of every unique TCRbeta CDR3 rearrangement. For each sample, productive Simpson clonality was calculated as the square root of Simpson's diversity index across productive rearrangements. Not all clones reach the TCRdb copy of this immuneACCESS table, which keeps in-frame sequences only. Checked studies attribute under half of the gap to unresolved V genes and leave the rest unexplained. That table is the source of V, J and clone size, and D and trimming were worked out from the DNA. The table for this sample lists around 300,000 clones; approximately 90% of them were counted only once. The biggest ten clones account for roughly 2% of the sample.

In the prospective study, participants were about 18 to 100 years old, resided in approximately 22 geographic areas of the United States, and were enrolled through a virtual design. In the prospective study, cohorts were assigned on the basis of participant-reported clinical history obtained from a screening survey and a study questionnaire. Mobile phlebotomists in the prospective study collected whole blood, serum and a nasopharyngeal or oropharyngeal swab from every participant. Prospective study participants could optionally give additional blood draws and questionnaires over an approximately 2-month period. Prospective study blood samples were shipped either frozen or at room temperature before DNA extraction. As for this clone: Its antigen remains unidentified. Base qualities are not at hand, and no much larger clone is one base apart.

Its CDR3 holds 15 amino acids, cysteine through phenylalanine. Only CDR3 DNA remains: 45 bases, in frame from the first base. The germline V end is reduced by 6 bases and the J end by 4 bases; junction bases left unmatched: 7. The germline V gene (reference sequence) gives CDR1 as LNHDA and CDR2 as SQIVND. The sequence was obtained from a woman in her fifties or sixties in a cohort exposed to, infected with or recovered from COVID-19 (not recorded which). The chain employs TRBV19 and TRBJ2-3; 10 bases in between match TRBD2. Sequenced material: PBMCs or T cells enriched from blood (not recorded which). The DNA sequence is given as TGTGCCAGTAGAAGAGCGGGAGGGCCGGCAGATACGCAGTATTTT. This is translated as CASRRAGGPADTQYF.